The rows below give T cell receptor beta chains drawn from one sample of a study of regulatory T cells in long-lasting Graves disease. Via MiXCR, TCRdb re-called the multiplex PCR reads, giving one row per CDR3 protein. The sample has a few hundred thousand distinct CDR3 sequences, around a quarter seen once. The input for sequencing was peripheral blood mononuclear cells (PBMCs), taken when the disease was refractory, from a patient treated with antithyroid drugs. Receptors originate from a female donor with Graves disease. Each CDR3 is given with its conserved first and last residue. D genes are given only for firm matches. Size is stated for part of the rows, as once, few or many counts, or as a class when the clone is expanded.

J: TRBJ1-4
V: TRBV30
D: NA
size: many
CDR3: CAWSVLEGKLFF
DNA: TGTGCCTGGAGTGTACTTGAGGGAAAACTGTTTTTT

J: TRBJ1-1
V: TRBV5-5
D: NA
size: NA
CDR3: CASSFSPTVNTEAFF
DNA: TGTGCCAGCAGCTTTAGCCCGACGGTGAACACTGAAGCTTTCTTT

J: TRBJ2-1
V: TRBV4-3
D: TRBD1
size: NA
CDR3: CASSPGTGGSYNEQFF
DNA: TGCGCCAGCAGTCCAGGGACAGGGGGCTCCTACAATGAGCAGTTCTTC

J: TRBJ1-1
V: TRBV6-5
D: NA
size: few
CDR3: CASSYTDSNTGAFF
DNA: TGTGCCAGCAGTTACACCGACAGCAACACTGGAGCTTTCTTT

J: TRBJ1-3
V: TRBV19
D: TRBD1
size: NA
CDR3: CASTPGTGTGNTIYF
DNA: TGTGCCAGTACCCCCGGGACAGGAACCGGAAACACCATATATTTT

J: TRBJ1-5
V: TRBV5-1
D: NA
size: many
CDR3: CASSMDGNSHQPQHF
DNA: TGCGCCAGCAGTATGGACGGGAATAGTCACCAGCCCCAGCATTTT

J: TRBJ2-7
V: TRBV6-1
D: TRBD2
size: many
CDR3: CATRPVWREVGYEQYF
DNA: TGTGCCACCCGACCCGTATGGCGGGAGGTCGGTTACGAGCAGTACTTC

J: TRBJ2-2
V: TRBV20-1
D: TRBD1
size: many
CDR3: CSARDRDRTLYTGELFF
DNA: TGCAGTGCTAGAGACAGGGACAGGACCCTTTACACCGGGGAGCTGTTTTTT

J: TRBJ2-6
V: TRBV6-1
D: TRBD1
size: many
CDR3: CASRDRDSGANVLTF
DNA: TGTGCCAGCCGGGACAGGGACTCTGGGGCCAACGTCCTGACTTTC

J: TRBJ2-7
V: TRBV7-2
D: NA
size: NA
CDR3: CASSSAAATSYEQYF
DNA: TGTGCCAGCAGCTCAGCTGCGGCTACCTCCTACGAGCAGTACTTC

J: TRBJ2-6
V: TRBV6-5
D: NA
size: NA
CDR3: CASSYSIRFVRIGANVLTF
DNA: TGTGCCAGCAGTTACTCGATTCGGTTCGTACGGATTGGGGCCAACGTCCTGACTTTC

J: TRBJ2-6
V: TRBV19
D: NA
size: NA
CDR3: CASSTAVSGTNVLTF
DNA: TGTGCCAGTAGTACGGCGGTTTCTGGGACCAACGTCCTGACTTTC

J: TRBJ1-1
V: TRBV28
D: NA
size: NA
CDR3: CASIRNLNTEAFF
DNA: TGTGCCAGCATACGGAATTTGAACACTGAAGCTTTCTTT

J: TRBJ1-2
V: TRBV2
D: TRBD1
size: many
CDR3: CASRPTGVLGYTF
DNA: TGTGCCAGCAGACCCACAGGGGTCTTGGGCTACACCTTC

J: TRBJ1-1
V: TRBV30
D: NA
size: NA
CDR3: CAWGAGGEENTEAFF
DNA: TGTGCCTGGGGAGCTGGAGGGGAGGAGAACACTGAAGCTTTCTTT

J: TRBJ1-1
V: TRBV7-3
D: NA
size: NA
CDR3: CASSLPRTALMNTEAFF
DNA: TGTGCCAGCAGCCTACCACGGACAGCTTTAATGAACACTGAAGCTTTCTTT

J: TRBJ1-4
V: TRBV9
D: NA
size: few
CDR3: CASSVEWGPGEKLFF
DNA: TGTGCCAGCAGCGTAGAATGGGGGCCTGGTGAAAAACTGTTTTTT